The 14 T cell receptor beta chains given below trace back to one sample, sequenced in a study of shared clonotypes between healthy human individuals (TCRdb year 2020). The method was the immunoSEQ multiplex PCR assay. TCRdb provides this immuneACCESS table in a form limited to in-frame rearrangements. Some clones are lacking; in checked studies, under half of them reflect an unresolved V gene, and why the rest are absent is not known. Across this sample there are about 670,000 clones, with about two thirds seen only once. The ten biggest clones cover under 2% of the sample. Input material: memory CD4+ T cells sorted from blood. Interpreted using the paper, the cell subset or site label stands for: CD45RA-negative fraction. Receptor source: a woman in her twenties or thirties in good health.

This clone was counted at least ten times. This chain joins TRBV7-6 and TRBJ2-1; 9 positions match TRBD2. V was clipped by 5 bases and J by 6 bases; unmatched bases: 14. Germline V CDR1 and CDR2: SGHVS, FNYEAQ. The CDR3 is made up of 17 amino acids. The CDR3 sequence is CASSLIAGDGATNEQFF. DNA of the CDR3: TGTGCCAGCAGCCTCATAGCGGGAGACGGCGCTACCAATGAGCAGTTCTTC.

The chain links TRBV10-2 to TRBJ2-6; no clear D gene. The CDR3 is 12 amino acids. V was shortened by 4 bases and J by 16 bases, with 14 bases between the two germline ends. The germline gives CDR1 WSHSY, CDR2 SAAADI. The CDR3 sequence: CASSVVLGQLTF. In DNA form, the CDR3 reads TGCGCCAGCAGTGTTGTATTGGGCCAACTGACTTTC.

The V and J genes are TRBV11-3 and TRBJ2-1; 10 nucleotides agree with TRBD2. V was clipped by 5 bases and J by 7 bases; unmatched bases: 14. CDR1 is SGHNT, CDR2 YENEEA, per germline. The CDR3 is made up of 17 amino acids. This CDR3 reads CASSPSPIAGGRNEQFF. Written as DNA, the CDR3 is TGTGCCAGCAGCCCTTCCCCCATAGCGGGAGGTCGGAATGAGCAGTTCTTC.

This chain links TRBV4-2 with TRBJ2-2; 10 bases line up with TRBD2. V shed 0 bases and J 0 bases; nucleotides not matched to a gene: 7. The CDR3 contains 19 residues. Germline assignment: CDR1 LGHNA and CDR2 YNFKEQ. The CDR3 coding sequence is TGTGCCAGCAGCCAAGATAGGACTAGCGGAGATACGAACACCGGGGAGCTGTTTTTT. Translating it yields CASSQDRTSGDTNTGELFF.

CDR3 DNA sequence: TGTGCCAGCAGTCTGATGAACCCCTACGAGCAGTACTTC. Translated, it gives CASSLMNPYEQYF. The rearrangement uses TRBV28 and TRBJ2-7; D ambiguous. Germline assignment: CDR1 MDHEN and CDR2 SYDVKM. With 5 bases removed from V and 2 bases from J, the gap between germline ends came to 10 bases. The CDR3 has 13 residues.

The chain joins TRBV18 to TRBJ2-6, with a weak D call TRBD2 (5 bases). Trimming stripped 2 bases from V and 4 bases from J, with 6 bases between. The CDR3 runs 14 residues. The germline V gene has CDR1 KGHSH and CDR2 LQKENI. CDR3 sequence: CASSPGEGANVLTF. CDR3 DNA sequence: TGTGCCAGCTCACCAGGGGAGGGGGCCAACGTCCTGACTTTC.

This clone showed up just once. The rearrangement links TRBV28 to TRBJ2-7, with a possible D match to TRBD1 (6 bases). V was shortened by 2 bases and J by 7 bases, with 9 bases between the two germline ends. The germline CDR1 and CDR2 sequences are MDHEN and SYDVKM. The CDR3 is 12 residues long. CDR3 nucleotide sequence: TGTGCCAGCAGTTTAAGGGGGTGGGAGCAGTACTTC. Translated, it gives CASSLRGWEQYF.

The V call is TRBV28, the J call TRBJ2-1; D is unresolved. Trimming pared 9 bases from V and 9 bases from J, leaving 9 bases between. The CDR3 is 10 amino acids. Germline V CDR1 and CDR2: MDHEN, SYDVKM. CDR3 nucleotides: TGTGCCAGGGGCTGGTGTGAGCAGTTCTTC. Translation: CARGWCEQFF.

The chain has TRBV11-2 and TRBJ2-3; D may be TRBD2 (5 bases). Germline lookup yields CDR1 SGHAT and CDR2 FQNNGV. The CDR3 extends over 15 amino acids. Trimming left V 3 bases short and J 6 bases short, with 16 bases between. In nucleotides, the CDR3 is TGTGCCAGCAGCTTCGGGGATGCCCTCTCGGATACGCAGTATTTT. Encoded protein: CASSFGDALSDTQYF.

This clone was picked up many times. The chain recombines TRBV7-9 with TRBJ1-2, with unresolved D. The V and J ends lost 1 base and 6 bases respectively, with 12 bases between them. Germline V gene lookup returns CDR1 SEHNR and CDR2 FQNEAQ (reference sequence). The CDR3 sequence is 14 residues long. The CDR3 DNA follows: TGTGCCAGCAGCTTAGGCCCTCAGGATCATGGCTACACCTTC. Encoded protein: CASSLGPQDHGYTF.

This chain joins TRBV9 and TRBJ1-1; no firm D call. Germline loops: CDR1 SGDLS, CDR2 YYNGEE. Trimming removed 0 bases at V and 0 bases at J, with 9 bases between. This CDR3 contains 15 residues. Here the CDR3 reads CASSVVGAMNTEAFF. The CDR3 DNA is TGTGCCAGCAGCGTAGTCGGAGCCATGAACACTGAAGCTTTCTTT.

This chain joins TRBV10-3 and TRBJ1-1; D is uncertain. Trimming took 1 base from V and 2 from J, leaving 11 bases between them. The CDR3 totals 15 residues. Germline V lookup: CDR1 ENHRY, CDR2 SYGVKD. Written as DNA, the CDR3 is TGTGCCATCAGTGAGTTGGCCGGTGGAAACACTGAAGCTTTCTTT. Its protein is CAISELAGGNTEAFF.

The chain employs TRBV2 and TRBJ2-7; TRBD2 agrees at 16 bases. Germline CDR1 SNHLY, CDR2 FYNNEI. The CDR3 contains 14 residues. The junction had 5 bases not matched to a gene; V was cut back by 6 bases and J by 9 bases. CDR3 residues: CASSEGLAGGMQYF. CDR3 DNA sequence: TGTGCCAGCAGCGAGGGACTAGCGGGAGGGATGCAGTACTTC.

This rearrangement joins TRBV28 to TRBJ2-1, with 10 bases that match TRBD2. Germline V gives CDR1 MDHEN, CDR2 SYDVKM. V was clipped by 6 bases and J by 7 bases; unmatched bases: 6. The CDR3 extends over 14 amino acids. CDR3 DNA: TGTGCCAGCAGGCCCAGCGGGAGGGGGAATGAGCAGTTCTTC. Protein sequence: CASRPSGRGNEQFF.